This T cell receptor (beta chain) originates from a study of CD8 T cell repertoires and HIV-1 epitope variants. Study-wide findings and caveats: Some ten antigen-specific TCR beta clonotypes were found; about 6 seemed cross-reactive to variants.

Method: immunoSEQ multiplex PCR; TCRdb's copy keeps in-frame clones and lacks some. The sample contains around 4,200 clones, around 70% of which appear only once. This clone was picked up a small number of times. As yet, its antigen is unknown. This CDR3 is 12 amino acids long. The V gene's germline CDR1 is SNHLY and CDR2 FYNNEI. Trimming took off 10 bases at V and 8 bases at J, with 17 bases between the two ends. V is TRBV2 and J is TRBJ1-2; unclear D gene. This receptor was obtained from a male donor with HIV. The sequenced sample was cultured CD8+ T cells derived from PBMCs. The CDR3 reads CATSGLAGGYTF. CDR3 coding DNA: TGTGCCACCTCTGGGCTCGCGGGAGGCTACACCTTC.